This is a list of T cell receptor beta chains from one sample in a study of human T cells and chemical hapten exposure. TCRdb itself ran the RACE reads through MiXCR, one entry per CDR3 protein. The profile covers about 65,000 distinct CDR3 sequences, with around 6.1% appearing a single time and 3.4% taken by the ten largest. The material sequenced was whole blood. Every receptor here comes from a female donor in good health. Some clones in this sample may be carry-over from other donors' samples. The CDR3 runs from the conserved cysteine through the conserved F or W. A D gene is named only where the DNA matches it firmly. Clone size is given for some rows only: seen once, a few or many times, or a class if the clone is expanded.

v_call: TRBV27; d_call: .; cdr3_length: 15; clone_size: many; j_call: TRBJ1-2; cdr3_aa: CASSLSGVGGYGYTF; cdr3_nt: TGTGCCAGCAGTTTATCGGGCGTTGGTGGCTATGGCTACACCTTC
v_call: TRBV5-1; d_call: .; cdr3_length: 16; clone_size: .; j_call: TRBJ2-5; cdr3_aa: CASSATGSSREETQYF; cdr3_nt: TGCGCCAGCAGCGCGACGGGCTCCAGTCGGGAGGAGACCCAGTACTTC
v_call: TRBV5-1; d_call: .; cdr3_length: 16; clone_size: few; j_call: TRBJ2-3; cdr3_aa: CASSLARFTSTDTQYF; cdr3_nt: TGCGCCAGCAGCTTGGCCAGGTTTACTAGCACAGATACGCAGTATTTT
v_call: TRBV10-3; d_call: .; cdr3_length: 13; clone_size: many; j_call: TRBJ1-5; cdr3_aa: CAISSGDNQPQHF; cdr3_nt: TGTGCCATCTCTTCAGGGGACAATCAGCCCCAGCATTTT
v_call: TRBV12-3/TRBV12-4; d_call: .; cdr3_length: 12; clone_size: few; j_call: TRBJ2-3; cdr3_aa: CASRRPAGSQYF; cdr3_nt: TGTGCCAGCAGACGACCTGCCGGGTCGCAGTATTTT
v_call: TRBV5-1; d_call: .; cdr3_length: 14; clone_size: many; j_call: TRBJ1-1; cdr3_aa: CASSLEGDSTEAFF; cdr3_nt: TGCGCCAGCAGCTTGGAAGGGGATTCCACTGAAGCTTTCTTT
v_call: TRBV5-1; d_call: .; cdr3_length: 14; clone_size: many; j_call: TRBJ1-6; cdr3_aa: CASSLFSYNSPLHF; cdr3_nt: TGCGCCAGCAGCCTTTTCTCCTATAATTCACCCCTCCACTTT
v_call: TRBV12-3/TRBV12-4; d_call: TRBD2; cdr3_length: 18; clone_size: many; j_call: TRBJ2-6; cdr3_aa: CASRPLASGRGGANVLTF; cdr3_nt: TGTGCCAGCAGACCCCTGGCAAGCGGGAGGGGTGGGGCCAACGTCCTGACTTTC
v_call: TRBV20-1; d_call: .; cdr3_length: 13; clone_size: many; j_call: TRBJ2-3; cdr3_aa: CSASGAITDTQYF; cdr3_nt: TGCAGTGCTAGTGGAGCGATCACAGATACGCAGTATTTT
v_call: TRBV12-3/TRBV12-4; d_call: .; cdr3_length: 14; clone_size: .; j_call: TRBJ2-7; cdr3_aa: CASRRRGNSHEQYF; cdr3_nt: TGTGCCAGCAGGAGACGCGGGAATTCGCACGAGCAGTACTTC
v_call: TRBV2; d_call: .; cdr3_length: 15; clone_size: .; j_call: TRBJ2-3; cdr3_aa: CASSVGLARTDTQYF; cdr3_nt: TGTGCCAGCAGTGTCGGGCTAGCCCGCACAGATACGCAGTATTTT